A selection of T cell receptor beta chains follows, all from one sample in a study of response to subunit inactivated influenza vaccine. TCRdb reprocessed the RT-PCR reads with MiXCR, giving one entry per CDR3 protein. The sample records hundreds of thousands of distinct CDR3 sequences, roughly 13% being singletons. Sequencing used PBMCs from blood, obtained roughly 2 weeks before vaccination. The receptors were gathered from a man aged 45-65 years who received an inactivated influenza vaccine. CDR3s include the opening cysteine and the closing phenylalanine or tryptophan. The order of the fields is J gene, clone size, D gene, V gene, CDR3 protein, CDR3 DNA. A D gene is named only where the DNA matches it firmly. Clone sizes are given selectively: once, few, many, or a class where the clone is expanded.

TRBJ2-1,.,.,TRBV12-3/TRBV12-4,CASRSGEGSYNEQFF,TGTGCCAGCAGGTCAGGGGAGGGCTCCTACAATGAGCAGTTCTTC
TRBJ2-7,.,.,TRBV12-1,CASSPGLSSYEQYF,TGTGCCAGCAGCCCGGGCTTGAGCTCCTACGAGCAGTACTTC
TRBJ2-7,many,.,TRBV12-3/TRBV12-4,CASGGNSYEQYF,TGTGCCTCTGGCGGCAACTCCTACGAGCAGTACTTC
TRBJ1-1,.,.,TRBV29-1,CSVAVGMGTEAFF,TGCAGCGTTGCGGTCGGGATGGGTACTGAAGCTTTCTTT
TRBJ1-2,many,.,TRBV2,CASTIGAAGYTF,TGTGCCAGCACCATTGGGGCGGCTGGCTACACCTTC
TRBJ2-1,few,TRBD2,TRBV20-1,CSVGTSGIQEQFF,TGCAGTGTTGGGACTAGCGGGATCCAAGAGCAGTTCTTC
TRBJ2-2,few,TRBD2,TRBV11-2,CASSLVVSGGGNTGELFF,TGTGCCAGCAGCTTAGTCGTTAGCGGGGGAGGGAACACCGGGGAGCTGTTTTTT
TRBJ2-5,few,.,TRBV6-5,CASSYFQGRETQYF,TGTGCCAGCAGTTACTTTCAGGGCCGGGAGACCCAGTACTTC
TRBJ1-6,few,.,TRBV4-2,CASRQDYPRSDNSPLHF,TGTGCCAGCAGACAAGATTACCCCAGATCGGATAATTCACCCCTCCACTTT
TRBJ2-1,many,TRBD2,TRBV4-3,CASSQVGTSGNEQFF,TGCGCCAGCAGCCAAGTGGGGACTAGCGGGAATGAGCAGTTCTTC
TRBJ2-5,.,.,TRBV29-1,CSTGRTETQYF,TGCAGTACAGGGAGGACCGAGACCCAGTACTTC
TRBJ2-1,many,TRBD1,TRBV20-1,CSAAPTGGYNEQFF,TGCAGTGCTGCCCCGACAGGGGGTTACAATGAGCAGTTCTTC
TRBJ2-1,.,.,TRBV7-9,CASSFQLRSSYNEQFF,TGTGCCAGCAGCTTTCAGCTCCGGAGCTCCTACAATGAGCAGTTCTTC
TRBJ1-3,few,.,TRBV5-5,CASSPIWSGNTIYF,TGTGCCAGCAGCCCTATTTGGTCTGGAAACACCATATATTTT
TRBJ2-2,.,.,TRBV10-3,CAISISPEAGELFF,TGTGCCATCAGCATTAGCCCGGAGGCCGGGGAGCTGTTTTTT
TRBJ2-5,few,TRBD1,TRBV3-1,CASSPNGQGLETQYF,TGTGCCAGCAGCCCAAACGGACAGGGACTAGAGACCCAGTACTTC
TRBJ2-5,few,.,TRBV7-8,CASSSVLRSRETQYF,TGTGCCAGCAGCTCAGTTCTCAGGTCTCGGGAGACCCAGTACTTC
TRBJ1-3,few,.,TRBV11-2,CASSLDLGTFSGNTIYF,TGTGCCAGCAGCTTAGATTTAGGCACCTTCTCTGGAAACACCATATATTTT
TRBJ2-1,.,TRBD2,TRBV7-2,CASSLGRLAVSNEQFF,TGTGCCAGCAGCTTAGGACGACTAGCGGTGAGCAATGAGCAGTTCTTC
TRBJ2-7,many,.,TRBV10-3,CAISEPGYEQYF,TGTGCCATCAGTGAGCCCGGCTACGAGCAGTACTTC
TRBJ2-5,.,.,TRBV27,CASSLTPTYQETQYF,TGTGCCAGCAGTTTAACTCCGACCTACCAAGAGACCCAGTACTTC
TRBJ2-1,.,TRBD1,TRBV5-1,CASSSTGVGYNEQFF,TGCGCCAGCAGCTCAACAGGGGTCGGCTACAATGAGCAGTTCTTC
TRBJ2-7,many,TRBD2,TRBV12-3/TRBV12-4,CASSQKGTSGVGYEQYF,TGTGCCAGCAGCCAGAAAGGGACTAGCGGGGTTGGGTACGAGCAGTACTTC
TRBJ2-3,.,.,TRBV5-1,CASRATTTDTQYF,TGCGCCAGCAGGGCCACCACCACAGATACGCAGTATTTT
TRBJ1-1,.,.,TRBV20-1,CSARVGNVNTEAFF,TGCAGTGCTAGAGTGGGAAACGTGAACACTGAAGCTTTCTTT
TRBJ1-4,.,TRBD1,TRBV4-3,CASSQGTGDREKLFF,TGCGCCAGCAGCCAAGGGACAGGGGACCGTGAAAAACTGTTTTTT
TRBJ2-3,.,.,TRBV2,CASSVLRAGRDTQYF,TGTGCCAGCAGTGTTCTGAGGGCTGGGAGGGATACGCAGTATTTT
TRBJ2-5,few,.,TRBV5-5,CASSFTVGYQETQYF,TGTGCCAGCAGCTTCACTGTCGGCTACCAAGAGACCCAGTACTTC
TRBJ2-5,.,TRBD2,TRBV3-1,CASSRSSGRVETQYF,TGTGCCAGCAGCCGTAGTAGCGGGAGAGTTGAGACCCAGTACTTC
TRBJ2-5,few,TRBD1,TRBV4-1,CASSQGGTGILETQYF,TGCGCCAGCAGCCAAGGGGGGACAGGGATTTTAGAGACCCAGTACTTC
TRBJ2-3,.,TRBD2,TRBV5-1,CASSLGGGLASTDTQYF,TGCGCCAGCAGCTTGGGGGGTGGACTAGCAAGCACAGATACGCAGTATTTT
TRBJ2-7,.,.,TRBV2,CASVMGATSYEQYF,TGTGCCAGCGTAATGGGGGCTACCTCCTACGAGCAGTACTTC
TRBJ2-2,.,TRBD2,TRBV4-2,CASSQDSGRDLTGELFF,TGTGCCAGCAGCCAAGATAGCGGGCGGGATTTGACCGGGGAGCTGTTTTTT
TRBJ1-1,few,.,TRBV7-3,CASSCRERNTEAFF,TGTGCCAGCAGCTGCAGGGAAAGGAACACTGAAGCTTTCTTT
TRBJ1-1,.,.,TRBV12-3/TRBV12-4,CASGMENTEAFF,TGTGCCAGTGGGATGGAGAACACTGAAGCTTTCTTT
TRBJ1-1,.,.,TRBV6-1,CASTARDPGAEAFF,TGTGCCAGCACCGCAAGGGACCCCGGCGCTGAAGCTTTCTTT
TRBJ1-5,.,TRBD1,TRBV6-1,CASSQRGPNQPQHF,TGTGCCAGCAGCCAAAGGGGGCCCAATCAGCCCCAGCATTTT
TRBJ2-5,once,.,TRBV4-1,CASSQVKGETQYF,TGCGCCAGCAGCCAAGTTAAAGGGGAGACCCAGTACTTC
TRBJ2-1,few,.,TRBV4-1,CAGSRGVQVGYNEQFF,TGCGCTGGGAGCAGAGGGGTTCAAGTAGGATACAATGAGCAGTTCTTC
TRBJ2-3,many,.,TRBV5-1,CASSLEPGGGTDTQYF,TGCGCCAGCAGCTTGGAACCAGGGGGGGGCACAGATACGCAGTATTTT
TRBJ2-7,few,.,TRBV5-1,CASSTLTGPHSYEQYF,TGCGCCAGCAGCACCCTAACCGGGCCCCACTCCTACGAGCAGTACTTC
TRBJ2-3,.,.,TRBV20-1,CSARQMTDTQYF,TGCAGTGCTAGGCAGATGACAGATACGCAGTATTTT
TRBJ2-3,.,TRBD2,TRBV12-3/TRBV12-4,CASSLWTSGMSTDTQYF,TGTGCCAGCAGTTTATGGACTAGCGGGATGAGCACAGATACGCAGTATTTT
TRBJ2-7,.,TRBD2,TRBV5-1,CASSLAIAGGLNEQYF,TGCGCCAGCAGCTTGGCCATCGCGGGAGGGCTGAACGAGCAGTACTTC
TRBJ2-6,.,.,TRBV6-2/TRBV6-3,CASSKSGANVLTF,TGTGCCAGCTCAAAATCTGGGGCCAACGTCCTGACTTTC